This T cell receptor (beta chain) was sequenced during a study of blood T cell repertoires in COVID-19. Study in general: The United States, Italy and Spain supplied acute and convalescent COVID-19 samples.

Original handling: Reference gene primer amplification yielded estimated nucleated cell counts. Only in-frame clones appear in the TCRdb table, and some are missing; sequencing was by immunoSEQ multiplex PCR. The D gene and trimming were derived from the DNA, and the V and J assignments and clone size from that table. The table lists some 270,000 clones, more than 65% of them singletons, with roughly 14% in the top ten. CDR3 length: 14 residues. The germline CDR1 and CDR2 sequences are SGHTA and FQGTGA. V was pared by 3 bases and J by 4 bases, with 12 bases between. One Seattle source followed patients from active infection through their disease course.

Sequencing used peripheral blood. The receptor was derived from a person aged 65 to 85 with COVID-19, enrolled during active disease. The chain is built from TRBV7-3 and TRBJ1-2; D possibly corresponds to TRBD1 (5 bases). CDR3 sequence reads: CASSLGGQGYGYTF. The CDR3 bases are TGTGCCAGCAGCTTGGGAGGCCAGGGCTATGGCTACACCTTC. The full variable domain, in which reference TRBV7-3 and TRBJ1-2 provide the parts outside the CDR3, is GAGVSQTPSNKVTEKGKYVELRCDPISGHTALYWYRQSLGQGPEFLIYFQGTGAADDSGLPNDRFFAVRPEGSVSTLKIQRTERGDSAVYLCASSLGGQGYGYTFGSGTRLTVV.